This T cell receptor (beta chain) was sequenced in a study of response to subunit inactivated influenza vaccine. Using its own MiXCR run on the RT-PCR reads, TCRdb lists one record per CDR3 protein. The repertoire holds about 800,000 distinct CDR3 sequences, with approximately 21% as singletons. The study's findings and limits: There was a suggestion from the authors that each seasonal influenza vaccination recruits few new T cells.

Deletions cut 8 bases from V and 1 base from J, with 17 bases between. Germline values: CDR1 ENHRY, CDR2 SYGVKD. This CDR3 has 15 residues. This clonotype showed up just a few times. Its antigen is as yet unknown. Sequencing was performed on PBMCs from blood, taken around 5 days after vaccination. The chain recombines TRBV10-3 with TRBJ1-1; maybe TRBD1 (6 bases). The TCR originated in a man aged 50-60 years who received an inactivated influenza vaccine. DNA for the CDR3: TGTGCCATCGGTAAGGGGGACACGAGGAACACTGAAGCTTTCTTT. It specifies CAIGKGDTRNTEAFF.